The following is a T cell receptor beta chain sequence with its context. Its antigen is unknown. Primers included in the PCR were 60 Vbeta and 13 Jbeta primers. Repertoires were generated with immunoSEQ multiplex PCR, while TCRdb's copy carries only in-frame clones and drops some. Altogether about 140,000 clones are present, approximately 84% being singletons, with the ten largest covering more than 1.5%. This record belongs to a study of cytomegalovirus exposure and HLA in healthy donors. Study-level results: The study flagged roughly 160 TCR beta chains as cytomegalovirus-associated. In a later analysis, HLA-associated TCR beta chains were more clonally expanded than equally common others. While the bulk of TCR sequences proved rare, some public TCRs turned up in many donors.

The CDR3 sequence is 14 residues long. Trimming left V 1 base short and J 4 bases short, with 9 bases between. Germline V lookup: CDR1 SGDLS, CDR2 YYNGEE. The TCR sequence derives from a woman aged 40 to 50 in good health and CMV-seronegative. The chain joins TRBV9 to TRBJ2-1; the D is unclear. Material: PBMCs. CDR3 region: CASSVNIGYNEQFF. CDR3 nucleotide sequence: TGTGCCAGCAGCGTAAACATTGGTTACAATGAGCAGTTCTTC.